These T cell receptor beta chains were read from a single sample in a study of blood T cells in healthy people across ages. Each CDR3 protein is one row after TCRdb ran MiXCR on the 5' RACE reads. The table lists a few hundred thousand distinct CDR3 sequences, 25% to 30% of them singletons, with about a fifth in the top ten. The sequencing sample was made of blood. The receptors stem from a woman aged 70-85 years in good health. Both conserved end residues are part of each CDR3. The D gene is left open where the match is weak. Rows may omit the clone size; those that give it use once, few, many or a size class.

TRBJ2-5,.,13,TRBV20-1,few,CSAIRGDQETQYF,TGCAGTGCAATAAGGGGGGACCAAGAGACCCAGTACTTC
TRBJ2-7,TRBD1,15,TRBV6-6,few,CASSRGQGDTYEQYF,TGTGCCAGCAGCCGGGGACAGGGGGATACCTACGAGCAGTACTTC
TRBJ1-2,TRBD1,13,TRBV7-9,few,CASSRDRLYGYTF,TGTGCCAGCAGCCGGGACAGACTATATGGCTACACCTTC
TRBJ2-5,.,15,TRBV11-3,.,CASSSYRGLQETQYF,TGTGCCAGCAGCTCGTACAGGGGACTACAAGAGACCCAGTACTTC
TRBJ2-3,.,14,TRBV20-1,.,CSARDQLGTDTQYF,TGCAGTGCTAGAGATCAACTGGGCACAGATACGCAGTATTTT
TRBJ2-1,.,11,TRBV20-1,.,CSARGPGEQFF,TGCAGTGCTAGAGGGCCTGGGGAGCAGTTCTTC
TRBJ2-5,.,14,TRBV15,few,CATSRGGGLETQYF,TGTGCCACCAGCAGAGGAGGGGGATTAGAGACCCAGTACTTC
TRBJ2-5,.,15,TRBV4-2,.,CASSPGGFVRETQYF,TGTGCCAGCAGCCCTGGGGGGTTCGTTCGAGAGACCCAGTACTTC
TRBJ1-1,.,12,TRBV12-3/TRBV12-4,.,CASSLGLGRAFF,TGTGCCAGCAGTTTAGGGTTAGGAAGAGCTTTCTTT
TRBJ1-5,.,14,TRBV3-1,.,CASSHGVGNQPRHF,TGTGCCAGCAGCCATGGGGTAGGGAATCAGCCCCGGCATTTT
TRBJ1-1,.,14,TRBV29-1,.,CSVVRDTGFAEAFF,TGCAGCGTTGTACGCGATACTGGGTTCGCTGAAGCTTTCTTT
TRBJ1-1,TRBD1,13,TRBV20-1,.,CSAVQGASTEAFF,TGCAGTGCTGTACAGGGGGCAAGCACTGAAGCTTTCTTT
TRBJ2-5,.,12,TRBV28,few,CASNTHPGPRGF,TGTGCCAGCAACACCCACCCAGGGCCCCGGGGTTTC
TRBJ2-7,TRBD2,12,TRBV29-1,.,CSVGRGVGEQYF,TGCAGCGTTGGGCGGGGGGTAGGCGAGCAGTACTTC
TRBJ2-7,TRBD1,12,TRBV20-1,few,CSARQDRAEQYF,TGCAGTGCTAGGCAGGACAGGGCCGAGCAGTACTTC
TRBJ2-3,.,15,TRBV5-1,few,CASSLRDGGTDTQYF,TGCGCCAGCAGCTTGCGGGACGGAGGCACAGATACGCAGTATTTT
TRBJ1-2,TRBD1,13,TRBV20-1,.,CSARRQGAGGYTF,TGCAGTGCTAGACGGCAGGGGGCGGGTGGCTACACCTTC
TRBJ2-7,.,15,TRBV6-2/TRBV6-3,.,CASSSRGAGSYEQYF,TGTGCCAGCAGCTCCAGGGGCGCTGGGTCCTACGAGCAGTACTTC
TRBJ1-2,TRBD1,15,TRBV4-3,few,CASSQVDREGHGYTF,TGCGCCAGCAGCCAAGTGGACAGGGAAGGACATGGCTACACCTTC
TRBJ2-7,.,12,TRBV20-1,few,CSARLRPEIPYF,TGCAGTGCTAGACTACGGCCGGAGATTCCGTACTTC
TRBJ1-2,TRBD1,12,TRBV2,many,CASSTGGYGYTF,TGTGCCAGCAGTACAGGGGGCTATGGCTACACCTTC
TRBJ1-5,.,18,TRBV6-1,.,CASSPSIKAGRGNQPQHF,TGTGCCAGCAGCCCATCCATCAAGGCAGGGCGGGGGAATCAGCCCCAGCATTTT
TRBJ2-1,.,15,TRBV7-2,.,CASSRDGRRPNEQFF,TGTGCCAGCAGCAGGGACGGACGGAGGCCAAATGAGCAGTTCTTC
TRBJ2-4,.,15,TRBV20-1,.,CSARAVESFQNIQYF,TGCAGTGCTAGAGCTGTCGAATCCTTCCAAAACATTCAGTACTTC
TRBJ2-5,TRBD1,15,TRBV5-1,few,CASSLNGQGQETQYF,TGCGCCAGCAGCCTGAACGGACAGGGCCAAGAGACCCAGTACTTC
TRBJ2-5,.,14,TRBV5-1,few,CASSPDLGWETQYF,TGCGCCAGCAGCCCCGACTTAGGGTGGGAGACCCAGTACTTC
TRBJ1-2,TRBD1,12,TRBV10-3,.,CAIKTGVRGYTF,TGTGCCATCAAGACAGGGGTTAGGGGCTACACCTTC
TRBJ2-7,.,11,TRBV15,.,CATRLNSEQYF,TGTGCCACCCGGCTGAATTCCGAGCAGTACTTC
TRBJ2-1,TRBD2,12,TRBV10-3,.,CASNGEGNEQFF,TGTGCCAGCAACGGGGAGGGGAATGAGCAGTTCTTC
TRBJ1-2,TRBD1,15,TRBV27,few,CASASPGGGIYGYTF,TGTGCCAGCGCCTCCCCAGGGGGCGGAATATATGGCTACACCTTC
TRBJ2-5,.,14,TRBV20-1,few,CSAVPGGRKETQYF,TGCAGTGCCGTCCCGGGGGGCCGGAAAGAGACCCAGTACTTC
TRBJ1-3,TRBD1,15,TRBV2,few,CASSGQGLAGNTIYF,TGTGCCAGCAGCGGACAGGGACTAGCGGGAAACACCATATATTTT
TRBJ2-5,.,14,TRBV5-5,few,CASTPLAGGETQYF,TGTGCCAGCACCCCTCTGGCAGGAGGGGAGACCCAGTACTTC
TRBJ2-3,.,14,TRBV19,few,CASSIAGRGDTQYF,TGTGCCAGTAGTATAGCGGGACGGGGAGATACGCAGTATTTT
TRBJ2-6,.,14,TRBV6-2/TRBV6-3,many,CASSEESGANVLTF,TGTGCCAGCTCTGAGGAATCTGGGGCCAACGTCCTGACTTTC
TRBJ2-2,TRBD1,14,TRBV2,few,CASSRTGRAGELFF,TGTGCCAGCAGTCGGACAGGGCGCGCCGGGGAGCTGTTTTTT
TRBJ1-1,TRBD1,15,TRBV7-2,few,CASSLGQGVGTEAFF,TGTGCCAGCAGCTTAGGACAGGGGGTTGGCACTGAAGCTTTCTTT
TRBJ2-2,.,14,TRBV7-6,.,CASSLGAGTGELFF,TGTGCCAGCAGCTTGGGCGCGGGAACCGGGGAGCTGTTTTTT
TRBJ1-1,.,13,TRBV20-1,.,CSAETGPNTEAFF,TGCAGTGCCGAAACGGGCCCGAACACTGAAGCTTTCTTT
TRBJ2-1,.,15,TRBV5-1,.,CASRLMAMGDNEQFF,TGCGCCAGCAGATTGATGGCGATGGGCGACAATGAGCAGTTCTTC